This T cell receptor beta chain came from a study of patients and donors after allogeneic stem cell transplantation. Each CDR3 protein is one row after TCRdb ran MiXCR on the RT-PCR reads. The table lists over 350,000 distinct CDR3 sequences, roughly 17% of them singletons, with about 7% in the top ten. The CDR3 has 14 amino acids. Trimming stripped 1 base from V and 0 bases from J, with 6 bases between. Germline V gene lookup returns CDR1 KGHSH and CDR2 LQKENI. The source of this sequence is a human donor who was either an allogeneic HSCT recipient or a stem cell or donor lymphocyte infusion donor (not recorded which). It is not recorded whose cells these are; they may come from a transplant donor. V and J are TRBV18 and TRBJ1-2; unclear D gene. Input material: blood, either unsorted or a sorted T cell fraction (not recorded which). CDR3 residues: CASSPQGSNYGYTF. The CDR3 DNA sequence: TGTGCCAGCTCACCACAGGGTTCTAACTATGGCTACACCTTC.